Following are 15 T cell receptor beta chains from one sample sequenced in a study of T-cell reconstitution after alpha-beta-depleted transplantation in children. Unique molecular identifiers tagged the TCRbeta library. MiXCR, run by TCRdb on the PCR reads, gives a single entry per CDR3 protein. The sample lists around 800,000 distinct CDR3 sequences, 16% occurring once. This material consisted of PBMCs, mostly from graft donor cells, taken 360 days after TCRalphabeta/CD19-depleted stem cell transplant. The receptors derive from a male patient younger than 18 who had a stem cell transplant for acute lymphoblastic leukemia, so the T cells may come from the graft donor.

The chain is built from TRBV23-1 and TRBJ1-3, with D unresolved. TRBV23-1 is treated as an ORF (open reading frame) with a function not yet certain. The V gene lost 4 bases and the J gene lost 0 bases, with 16 bases spanning the gap. The CDR3 sequence is 17 residues long. The CDR3 bases are TGCGCCAGCAGTCCTCCGCCGGAGTGGATCTCTGGAAACACCATATATTTT. Translation: CASSPPPEWISGNTIYF.

Comment on this clonotype: One end of the junction is discordant with germline, which a read error may explain. This chain links TRBV3-1 with TRBJ2-1, with D maybe TRBD2 (6 bases). This CDR3 has 15 amino acids. The germline gives CDR1 LGHDT, CDR2 YNNKEL (reference sequence). DNA for the CDR3: TGTGCCACCAGCCCATCTTTACTAGCCCAGTCTGAGCAGTTCTTC. Residues: CATSPSLLAQSEQFF.

The sample holds a few counts of this clonotype. The V gene is TRBV29-1, the J gene TRBJ1-1; D is possibly TRBD1 (6 bases). The CDR3 covers 14 residues. V gave up 1 base and J gave up 0 bases, with 9 bases separating them. Germline V gene sequence: CDR1 SQVTM, CDR2 ANQGSEA. The CDR3 loop is CSVEGGTLNTEAFF. CDR3 coding DNA: TGCAGCGTTGAAGGTGGGACATTGAACACTGAAGCTTTCTTT.

This clonotype showed up many times. The J gene is TRBJ1-4, the V gene TRBV4-1; a weak D match, TRBD1 (5 bases). Germline loops: CDR1 MGHRA, CDR2 YSYEKL. The CDR3 is made up of 14 amino acids. Between the trimmed V and J ends, which lost 1 base and 13 bases, there was a span of 16 bases. CDR3 sequence (DNA): TGCGCCAGCAGCCAAGGGATTAAGGGGCAGATACTGTTTTTT. The encoded protein is CASSQGIKGQILFF.

This clonotype was seen once. The V call is TRBV5-1, the J call TRBJ2-1, with D perhaps TRBD2 (5 bases). CDR3 size: 15 residues. Per germline, CDR1 SGHRS and CDR2 YFSETQ. Trimming pared 1 base from V and 10 bases from J, leaving 18 bases between. CDR3 sequence: CASSLNQRPSGEQFF. CDR3 nucleotide sequence: TGCGCCAGCAGCTTGAACCAGCGGCCCAGTGGGGAGCAGTTCTTC.

This chain joins TRBV11-2 and TRBJ2-1; 11 bases fit TRBD2. Trimming at V came to 0 bases and at J to 4 bases, leaving 5 bases not matched to a gene. The CDR3 has 17 residues. Germline lookup yields CDR1 SGHAT and CDR2 FQNNGV. CDR3 DNA sequence: TGTGCCAGCAGCTTAGACTCAGGGACTAGCGGATACAATGAGCAGTTCTTC. It translates to CASSLDSGTSGYNEQFF.

This clonotype was counted a few times. The chain is built from TRBV29-1 and TRBJ1-2, with D maybe TRBD1 (6 bases). Germline V gene data show CDR1 as SQVTM and CDR2 as ANQGSEA. The ends were cut back, 0 bases at V and 2 bases at J, with 10 bases in the middle. The CDR3 is made up of 14 amino acids. CDR3 region: CSVEDWTENYGYTF. DNA for the CDR3: TGCAGCGTTGAAGATTGGACAGAGAACTATGGCTACACCTTC.

This clonotype was detected only a few times. V usage is TRBV18 and J usage is TRBJ2-1; 12 bases are a match to TRBD2. J lost 7 bases, V lost 2 bases, and 9 bases had no gene match. The CDR3 length is 17 residues. CDR1 is KGHSH, CDR2 LQKENI, per germline. CDR3 coding DNA: TGTGCCAGCTCACCAGGTCTAGCGGGAGGGCCTAATAATGAGCAGTTCTTC. It codes for CASSPGLAGGPNNEQFF. Using reference TRBV18 and TRBJ2-1 for the parts outside the CDR3, the full variable domain is NAGVMQNPRHLVRRRGQEARLRCSPMKGHSHVYWYRQLPEEGLKFMVYLQKENIIDESGMPKERFSAEFPKEGPSILRIQQVVRGDSAAYFCASSPGLAGGPNNEQFFGPGTRLTVL.

This clonotype has a handful of counts. The chain carries TRBV29-1 and TRBJ2-4; D not certain. Per germline, CDR1 SQVTM and CDR2 ANQGSEA. The CDR3 length is 12 residues. Trimming stripped 6 bases from V and 2 bases from J, with 8 bases between. Here the CDR3 DNA reads TGCAGCGTAAGGGCTACCAAAAACATTCAGTACTTC. The encoded protein is CSVRATKNIQYF.

The chain employs TRBV7-6 and TRBJ2-3, with 7 bases lining up with TRBD2. The trim removed 5 bases at V and 0 bases at J, leaving 14 bases unmatched. The CDR3 runs to 18 residues. CDR1 is SGHVS, CDR2 FNYEAQ, per germline. The CDR3 DNA is TGTGCCAGCAGCCTCTACCCTAGACTAGCATCTAGCACAGATACGCAGTATTTT. Its protein is CASSLYPRLASSTDTQYF.

The chain combines TRBV9 with TRBJ2-7; 8 bases map to TRBD2. Looked up from germline, CDR1 is SGDLS and CDR2 is YYNGEE. There are 16 residues in the CDR3. The V and J ends lost 1 base and 0 bases, in that order; junction bases with no gene match: 6. The CDR3 sequence is CASSVSGSPISYEQYF. CDR3 nucleotide sequence: TGTGCCAGCAGCGTAAGCGGGAGCCCCATCTCCTACGAGCAGTACTTC.

The sample holds a few counts of this clonotype. CDR3 bases: TGTGCCAGCAGTGGGTGGGGACTAGCAACCGGGGAGCTGTTTTTT. Encoded protein: CASSGWGLATGELFF. The chain joins TRBV6-1 to TRBJ2-2; 9 bases match TRBD2. After removal of 4 bases from V and 5 bases from J, the junction contained 5 bases not matched to a gene. Germline CDR1 is MNHNS and CDR2 is SASEGT. The CDR3 sequence is 15 residues long.

The chain couples TRBV7-9 to TRBJ2-1; 7 positions agree with TRBD1. Germline CDR1 SEHNR, CDR2 FQNEAQ (reference sequence). The CDR3 is made up of 16 amino acids. Trimming cost V 6 bases and J 7 bases; bases outside gene matches: 15. The CDR3 reads CASRKPRGGASNEQFF. CDR3 coding DNA: TGTGCCAGCAGGAAGCCCAGAGGGGGCGCATCTAATGAGCAGTTCTTC.

The V gene is TRBV20-1, the J gene TRBJ2-2; TRBD2 is a possible D gene (5 bases). V dropped 3 bases and J dropped 5 bases, with 13 bases sitting between them. The CDR3 has 14 amino acids. The germline CDR1 and CDR2 sequences are DFQATT and SNEGSKA (reference sequence). CDR3 sequence (DNA): TGCAGTGCTAGTTCATGGGAGCGTACCGGGGAGCTGTTTTTT. As protein: CSASSWERTGELFF.

This clonotype was picked up a small number of times. This rearrangement joins TRBV21-1 to TRBJ2-7; TRBD2, the table's D call, lacks a check against the DNA. TRBV21-1 is a pseudogene. The CDR3 runs to 19 residues. The CDR3 DNA follows: TGTGCCAGCAGGGCCGGGGCGTTGGAGCGGGAGGCCCCCAACTACGAGCAGTACTTC. Amino acid sequence: CASRAGALEREAPNYEQYF.